This TCR beta chain was documented in a study of T cells after yellow fever vaccination. Study-wide results and caveats: Post-booster samples contained most primary-vaccination clones (about 95% CD4, almost 90% CD8). Overall, a small share of clonotypes was seen in both CD4 and CD8 compartments.

Making TCR cDNA involved 5'RACE template switching, which added UMIs and a universal primer site. From the 5' RACE reads, TCRdb called clonotypes with MiXCR, one entry per CDR3 protein. The sample includes about 12,000 distinct CDR3 sequences, approximately 5% of them seen just once. As for this clonotype: Being one base from a much bigger clone, this may be a read error.

V was cut by 8 bases and J by 4 bases, with 18 bases left in between. Germline lookup yields CDR1 LGHDT and CDR2 YNNKEL (reference sequence). The CDR3 length is 15 residues. This material consisted of PBMCs, either bulk or a sorted T-cell subset (CD4+, CD8+, memory, or dextramer-sorted; not recorded which), taken on the day of the yellow fever booster vaccination. This TCR came from a man younger than 40 who received the YFV17D yellow fever vaccine. The gene calls are TRBV3-1 and TRBJ1-5; tentatively, D is TRBD1 (6 bases). This CDR3 is CASCPAGGLNQPQHF. DNA for the CDR3: TGTGCCAGCTGCCCTGCTGGGGGCTTAAATCAGCCCCAGCATTTT.